These 31 T cell receptor beta chains share one sample of origin, sequenced in a study of T cells of healthy individuals. Using its own MiXCR run on the 5' RACE reads, TCRdb lists one record per CDR3 protein. The table lists around 83,000 distinct CDR3 sequences, approximately 5.4% of them singletons, with approximately 8% in the top ten. The receptors derive from a female donor in good health.

This clonotype was observed a single time. The chain has TRBV28 and TRBJ1-2; 7 bases agree with TRBD1. Germline V gene sequence: CDR1 MDHEN, CDR2 SYDVKM. The CDR3 has 12 residues. V shed 6 bases, J shed 5 bases, and the junction held 3 bases outside the gene matches. Written as DNA, the CDR3 is TGTGCCAGCAGCAGGACAGGATATGGCTACACCTTC. Protein sequence: CASSRTGYGYTF.

The chain carries TRBV4-1 and TRBJ1-2, with D possibly being TRBD1 (6 bases). The germline gives CDR1 MGHRA, CDR2 YSYEKL. The CDR3 is 16 amino acids. V was cut by 1 base and J by 4 bases, with 16 bases left in between. CDR3 nucleotides: TGCGCCAGCAGCCAAGGAGGACAGCTCGGTGGCTATGGCTACACCTTC. This codes for CASSQGGQLGGYGYTF.

Notes on this clonotype: This sequence may be a read error, since a much larger clone differs from it by one base. The CDR3 reads CASNRGYSNQPQNF. The CDR3 bases are TGTGCCAGCAACCGCGGCTATAGCAATCAGCCCCAGAATTTT. This chain links TRBV2 with TRBJ1-5; D remains unclear. CDR3 length: 14 residues. Germline V gene lookup returns CDR1 SNHLY and CDR2 FYNNEI.

In its sample, this clonotype was seen many times. The CDR3 region has the DNA TGTGCCAGCAGACTAGGGACAGTCTACGAGCAGTACTTC. This codes for CASRLGTVYEQYF. This chain links TRBV6-6 with TRBJ2-7; 7 nucleotides align to TRBD1. The CDR3 has 13 residues. Per the germline V gene, CDR1 is MNHNY and CDR2 is SVGAGI (reference sequence). Unmatched junction bases numbered 5, after V lost 6 bases and J lost 3 bases.

CDR3 bases: TGTGCCAGCAGAGGGACTCCGATCGGCGAGCAGTACTTC. As protein: CASRGTPIGEQYF. The chain links TRBV13 to TRBJ2-7, with D tentatively TRBD2 (6 bases). Germline V gives CDR1 PRHDT, CDR2 FYEKMQ (reference sequence). The CDR3 contains 13 residues. Trimming pared 6 bases from V and 6 bases from J, leaving 15 bases between.

A note on this clonotype: Given a much more abundant clone one base away, this may be a read error. The chain links TRBV20-1 to TRBJ1-5, with D uncertain. Germline V gives CDR1 DFQATT, CDR2 SNEGSKA (reference sequence). V was cut by 8 bases and J by 1 base, with 12 bases left in between. The CDR3 totals 13 residues. The CDR3: CSIKADSNQPQHF. The CDR3, as DNA: TGCAGTATAAAAGCCGACAGCAATCAGCCCCAGCATTTT.

This clonotype was seen many times. The V and J genes are TRBV9 and TRBJ2-4; 7 bases line up with TRBD1. In germline, CDR1 is SGDLS, CDR2 YYNGEE. The junction had 11 bases not matched to a gene; V was cut back by 0 bases and J by 8 bases. The CDR3 has 16 amino acids. The CDR3 region has the DNA TGTGCCAGCAGCGTAGGTCATAGGGGGCCTGGGGACATTCAGTACTTC. Its translation is CASSVGHRGPGDIQYF.

Note on this clonotype: This clone may be a read error of a much larger clone one base away. V usage is TRBV4-1 and J usage is TRBJ1-6, with D unresolved. The CDR3 has 13 residues. The germline V gene encodes CDR1 MGHRA and CDR2 YSYEKL. DNA for the CDR3: TGCGCCAGCAGCCAAGAGAGGAATTCATCCCTCCACTTT. Residues: CASSQERNSSLHF.

This clonotype has only a few counts. A clone one base away is much larger, so this may be a read error. The J gene is TRBJ2-5, the V gene TRBV27; 7 bases line up with TRBD2. J lost 4 bases, V lost 7 bases, and 6 bases had no gene match. Germline V lookup: CDR1 MNHEY, CDR2 SMNVEV (reference sequence). The CDR3 is 13 residues long. Here the CDR3 DNA reads TGTGCCAGCAATCCCAGCGGGATAGAGACCCAGTACTTC. Translating gives CASNPSGIETQYF.

This clonotype has ten or more counts. CDR3 protein: CASSYTGTGHNEQFF. CDR3 DNA sequence: TGTGCCAGCAGTTATACCGGGACAGGGCACAATGAGCAGTTCTTC. The J gene is TRBJ2-1, the V gene TRBV6-5, with 9 bases fitting TRBD1. This CDR3 region has 15 residues. Germline CDR1 reads MNHEY; CDR2 reads SVGAGI. V lost 3 bases to trimming and J lost 5 bases; unmatched junction nucleotides: 5.

The genes are TRBV9 and TRBJ1-5, with 10 bases lining up with TRBD1. The germline V gene encodes CDR1 SGDLS and CDR2 YYNGEE. This CDR3 has 15 amino acids. V lost 4 bases and J lost 4; bases outside the gene matches: 5. The CDR3, as DNA: TGTGCCAGCAGCCCCGGACAGGGGGATAATCAGCCCCAGCATTTT. Residues: CASSPGQGDNQPQHF.

The sample holds a few counts of this clonotype. The chain uses TRBV20-1 and TRBJ2-1, with D possibly being TRBD1 (7 bases). The germline gives CDR1 DFQATT, CDR2 SNEGSKA (reference sequence). The V end lost 3 bases, the J end lost 8 bases, and 23 bases lay between the germline ends. The CDR3 is 16 residues long. The CDR3, as DNA: TGCAGTGCTAGGAACCCACGAGCAGGGGGGTCCTATGAGCAGTTCTTC. This gives the protein CSARNPRAGGSYEQFF.

This clonotype was seen repeatedly, ten times or more. The chain is built from TRBV7-2 and TRBJ2-1; 8 bases line up with TRBD2. J gave up 7 bases and V 5 bases, and 10 bases lay outside the gene matches. Germline CDR1 reads SGHTA; CDR2 reads FQGNSA. The CDR3 runs to 15 residues. The CDR3 spells CASSPNSGTGNEQFF. CDR3 DNA sequence: TGTGCCAGCAGCCCAAATAGCGGGACTGGGAATGAGCAGTTCTTC.

In its sample, this clonotype was seen many times. The rearrangement joins TRBV12-5 to TRBJ2-1; D ambiguous. The germline V gene encodes CDR1 LGHNT and CDR2 FRNRAP. Trimming cost V 2 bases and J 7 bases, with 9 bases left between them. The CDR3 extends over 13 amino acids. DNA for the CDR3: TGTGCTAGTGGTTTGCTCGATTTAAATGAGCAGTTCTTC. Translation: CASGLLDLNEQFF. Full variable domain (rest looked up from reference TRBV12-5 and TRBJ2-1): DARVTQTPRHKVTEMGQEVTMRCQPILGHNTVFWYRQTMMQGLELLAYFRNRAPLDDSGMPKDRFSAEMPDATLATLKIQPSEPRDSAVYFCASGLLDLNEQFFGPGTRLTVL.

This clonotype is termed medium-sized. V usage is TRBV5-1 and J usage is TRBJ2-3; D gene unclear. Per germline, CDR1 SGHRS and CDR2 YFSETQ. V lost 4 bases and J lost 2, with 2 bases in between. The length of the CDR3 is 11 residues. The chain's CDR3 is CASSNTDTQYF. CDR3 nucleotide sequence: TGCGCCAGCAGCAACACAGATACGCAGTATTTT.

This clonotype was observed at least ten times. This rearrangement joins TRBV27 to TRBJ2-3; the D gene is possibly TRBD1 (5 bases). The V gene's germline CDR1 is MNHEY and CDR2 SMNVEV (reference sequence). Trimming left V 10 bases short and J 4 bases short, with 21 bases between. The CDR3 is 15 residues long. The CDR3 sequence: CAIGRQGNSPDTQYF. DNA for the CDR3: TGTGCCATCGGTCGGCAGGGAAACTCTCCAGATACGCAGTATTTT.

The genes are TRBV4-1 and TRBJ2-1, with TRBD2 identical over 10 bases. J gave up 4 bases and V 0 bases, and 3 bases lay outside the gene matches. The CDR3 has 16 amino acids. Per germline, CDR1 MGHRA and CDR2 YSYEKL. CDR3 residues: CASSQELAGGYNEQFF. In DNA form, the CDR3 reads TGCGCCAGCAGCCAAGAATTAGCGGGAGGATACAATGAGCAGTTCTTC.

The chain carries TRBV28 and TRBJ1-3, with D perhaps matching TRBD1 (6 bases). CDR3 length equals 14 residues. Germline V gene sequence: CDR1 MDHEN, CDR2 SYDVKM. The V gene lost 4 bases and the J gene lost 2 bases, with 9 bases spanning the gap. The CDR3 DNA is TGTGCCAGCAGTTGGACAGTCCCTGGAAACACCATATATTTT. This encodes CASSWTVPGNTIYF.

This clonotype has at least ten counts. The chain combines TRBV6-5 with TRBJ1-2, with a tentative D call TRBD1 (6 bases). The germline CDR1 and CDR2 sequences are MNHEY and SVGAGI. The CDR3 is made up of 13 amino acids. V was pared by 6 bases and J by 2 bases, with 10 bases between. CDR3 sequence reads: CASRQTGNYGYTF. Written as DNA, the CDR3 is TGTGCCAGCAGGCAAACAGGGAACTATGGCTACACCTTC.

CDR3 coding DNA: TGTGCCAGCAGAACCTCCGGTGGCACAGGGAACAATGAGCAGTTCTTC. This translates into CASRTSGGTGNNEQFF. The chain combines TRBV6-5 with TRBJ2-1, with TRBD1 as a possible D gene (6 bases). Germline CDR1 MNHEY, CDR2 SVGAGI. This CDR3 contains 16 residues. Trimming shortened V by 6 bases and J by 5 bases, and 20 bases separated the two germline ends.

In its sample, this clonotype was seen many times. V gene TRBV28 combines with J gene TRBJ2-7, with D hard to call. This CDR3 is built from 11 residues. Deletions cut 3 bases from V and 4 bases from J, with 4 bases between. In germline, CDR1 is MDHEN, CDR2 SYDVKM. CDR3 nucleotides: TGTGCCAGCAGTTTGGGTTACGAGCAGTACTTC. Protein: CASSLGYEQYF.

This clonotype was detected only once. The rearrangement links TRBV19 to TRBJ2-3, with 11 bases lining up with TRBD2. Germline CDR1 LNHDA, CDR2 SQIVND (reference sequence). The CDR3 has 17 residues. Trimming took 5 bases from V and 6 from J; bases not matched to a gene: 13. The CDR3 region is CASSLRRLAGPADTQYF. The CDR3 bases are TGTGCCAGTAGTCTAAGGAGACTAGCGGGACCCGCGGATACGCAGTATTTT.

The chain employs TRBV24-1 and TRBJ1-5; 7 bases fit TRBD1. The V gene's germline CDR1 is KGHDR and CDR2 SFDVKD. The V gene end was trimmed by 0 bases and the J gene end by 0 bases; junction bases not matched to a gene: 13. The CDR3 spans 20 residues. The CDR3 sequence: CATSDLELTRGEYSNQPQHF. The CDR3 DNA sequence: TGTGCCACCAGTGATTTGGAACTAACCAGGGGGGAGTATAGCAATCAGCCCCAGCATTTT.

This clonotype was seen many times. The J gene is TRBJ2-3, the V gene TRBV29-1, with 7 bases that match TRBD2. V gave up 4 bases and J gave up 0 bases; unmatched junction bases: 10. Per germline, CDR1 SQVTM and CDR2 ANQGSEA. This CDR3 contains 16 residues. CDR3 sequence reads: CSVGALAVTSTDTQYF. CDR3 DNA: TGCAGCGTTGGAGCTCTAGCGGTTACTAGCACAGATACGCAGTATTTT.

This clonotype was seen many times. The chain is built from TRBV30 and TRBJ1-5; D is undetermined. The germline CDR1 and CDR2 sequences are GTSNPN and SVGIG (reference sequence). V lost 1 base, J lost 6 bases, and 7 bases lay in between. This CDR3 spans 12 amino acids. The CDR3 spells CAWSGVGQPQHF. The CDR3 DNA follows: TGTGCCTGGAGTGGGGTGGGTCAGCCCCAGCATTTT.

The chain employs TRBV6-4 and TRBJ2-3; a possible D gene is TRBD2 (6 bases). The CDR3 has 16 amino acids. In germline, CDR1 is MRHNA, CDR2 SNTAGT. Trimming removed 0 bases from V and 2 bases from J, with 12 bases in between. The CDR3 protein is CASSDSPGTYTDTQYF. CDR3 in DNA: TGTGCCAGCAGTGACTCTCCCGGGACTTACACAGATACGCAGTATTTT.

This clonotype was counted ten times or more. The J gene is TRBJ2-5, the V gene TRBV5-1; TRBD2 is a possible D gene (6 bases). Deletions cut 0 bases from V and 2 bases from J, with 26 bases between. The CDR3 is 20 residues long. Germline V gene data show CDR1 as SGHRS and CDR2 as YFSETQ. CDR3 in amino acids: CASSLVPAAGPPGGQETQYF. CDR3 DNA: TGCGCCAGCAGCTTGGTGCCGGCAGCGGGTCCCCCAGGCGGGCAAGAGACCCAGTACTTC.

There are many counts of this clonotype. The chain joins TRBV18 to TRBJ1-1; no definite D call. V was cut by 4 bases and J by 1 base, with 7 bases left in between. The CDR3 is 13 amino acids. Germline-derived CDR1 and CDR2 are KGHSH and LQKENI. The CDR3 is CASSRQKNTEAFF. CDR3 nucleotide sequence: TGTGCCAGCTCACGGCAGAAGAACACTGAAGCTTTCTTT.

This clonotype was picked up many times. V gene TRBV7-8 combines with J gene TRBJ2-4; D is unclear. In germline, CDR1 is SGHVS, CDR2 FQNEAQ. Trimming pared 3 bases from V and 1 base from J, leaving 10 bases between. This CDR3 comprises 15 residues. CDR3 sequence: CASSFAGNAKNIQYF. Written as DNA, the CDR3 is TGTGCCAGCAGCTTTGCAGGAAACGCCAAAAACATTCAGTACTTC.

This clonotype was seen a few times. The chain recombines TRBV28 with TRBJ2-3, with D possibly TRBD1 on 5 matching bases. The length of the CDR3 is 14 residues. CDR1 MDHEN and CDR2 SYDVKM come from the germline V gene. The germline V and J ends were trimmed by 4 bases and 5 bases, with 13 bases remaining between them. CDR3 sequence (DNA): TGTGCCAGCAGTTCTTCTCCAGGGCAAGATACGCAGTATTTT. Translating gives CASSSSPGQDTQYF. The complete variable domain, with remaining parts taken from reference TRBV28 and TRBJ2-3, reads DVKVTQSSRYLVKRTGEKVFLECVQDMDHENMFWYRQDPGLGLRLIYFSYDVKMKEKGDIPEGYSVSREKKERFSLILESASTNQTSMYLCASSSSPGQDTQYFGPGTRLTVL.

This clonotype was recorded a few times. The rearrangement uses TRBV4-1 and TRBJ2-1; 12 bases agree with TRBD2. Per germline, CDR1 MGHRA and CDR2 YSYEKL. The CDR3 covers 17 residues. V gave up 3 bases and J gave up 6 bases; unmatched junction bases: 9. The CDR3 reads CASSQTSGGLTSNEQFF. The DNA for the CDR3 is TGCGCCAGCAGCCAGACTAGCGGGGGCCTAACCAGCAATGAGCAGTTCTTC.